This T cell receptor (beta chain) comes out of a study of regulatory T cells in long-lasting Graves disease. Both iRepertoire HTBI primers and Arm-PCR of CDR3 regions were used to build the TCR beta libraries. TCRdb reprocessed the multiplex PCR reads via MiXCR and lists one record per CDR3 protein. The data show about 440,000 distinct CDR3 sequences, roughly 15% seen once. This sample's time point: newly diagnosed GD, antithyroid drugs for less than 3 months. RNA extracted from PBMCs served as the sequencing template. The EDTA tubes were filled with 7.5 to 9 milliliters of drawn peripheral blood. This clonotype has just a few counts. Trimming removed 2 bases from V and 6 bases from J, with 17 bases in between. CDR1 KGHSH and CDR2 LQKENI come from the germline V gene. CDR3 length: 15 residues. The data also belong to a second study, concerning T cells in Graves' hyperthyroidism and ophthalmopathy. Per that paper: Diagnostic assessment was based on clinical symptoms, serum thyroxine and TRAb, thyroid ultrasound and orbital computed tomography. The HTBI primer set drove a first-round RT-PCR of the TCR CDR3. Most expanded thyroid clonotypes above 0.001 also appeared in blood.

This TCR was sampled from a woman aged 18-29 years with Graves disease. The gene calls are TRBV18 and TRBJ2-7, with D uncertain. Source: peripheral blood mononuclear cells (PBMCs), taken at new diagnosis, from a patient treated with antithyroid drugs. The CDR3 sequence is CASSPTSLTEAEQYF. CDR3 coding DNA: TGTGCCAGCTCACCAACGTCTTTGACCGAGGCCGAGCAGTACTTC.